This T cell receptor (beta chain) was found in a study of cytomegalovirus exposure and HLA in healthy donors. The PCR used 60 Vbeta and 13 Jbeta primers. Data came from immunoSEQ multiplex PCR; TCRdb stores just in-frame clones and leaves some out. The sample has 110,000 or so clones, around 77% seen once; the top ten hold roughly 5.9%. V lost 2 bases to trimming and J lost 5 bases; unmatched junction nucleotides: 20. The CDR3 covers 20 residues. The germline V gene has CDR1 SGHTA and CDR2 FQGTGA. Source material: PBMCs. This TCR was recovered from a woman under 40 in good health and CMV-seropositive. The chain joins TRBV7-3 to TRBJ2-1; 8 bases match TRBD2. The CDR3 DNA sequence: TGTGCCAGCAGCTTACGGTCGCTAGCGGGCCGAATGACGGATGACAATGAGCAGTTCTTC. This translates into CASSLRSLAGRMTDDNEQFF.